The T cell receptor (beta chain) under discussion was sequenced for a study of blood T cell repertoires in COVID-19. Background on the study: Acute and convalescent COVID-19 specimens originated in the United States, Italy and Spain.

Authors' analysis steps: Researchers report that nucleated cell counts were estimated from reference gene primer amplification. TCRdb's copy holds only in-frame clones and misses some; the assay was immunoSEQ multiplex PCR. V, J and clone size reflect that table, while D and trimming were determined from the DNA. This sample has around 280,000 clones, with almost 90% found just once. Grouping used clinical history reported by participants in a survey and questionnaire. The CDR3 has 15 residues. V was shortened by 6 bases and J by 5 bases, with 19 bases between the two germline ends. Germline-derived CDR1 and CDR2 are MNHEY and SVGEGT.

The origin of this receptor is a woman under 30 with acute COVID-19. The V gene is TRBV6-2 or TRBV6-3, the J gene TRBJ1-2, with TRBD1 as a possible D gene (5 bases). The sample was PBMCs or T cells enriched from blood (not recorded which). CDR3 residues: CASSKQDPQLYGYTF. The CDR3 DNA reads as TGTGCCAGCAGCAAACAGGATCCCCAACTATATGGCTACACCTTC.